This T cell receptor beta chain comes out of a study of blood T cell repertoires in COVID-19. Study as a whole: In each case, the material was cDNA or gDNA derived from T cells, B-cell-depleted T cells, or PBMCs.

Clones were sequenced by immunoSEQ multiplex PCR, and TCRdb holds only the in-frame ones, with some missing. In the table there are roughly 67,000 clones, about 93% of which are singletons. This CDR3 is 15 amino acids long. V dropped 3 bases and J dropped 2 bases, with 10 bases sitting between them. The germline gives CDR1 LNHDA, CDR2 SQIVND (reference sequence). Specimen: peripheral blood. The genes are TRBV19 and TRBJ1-4; possibly TRBD1 for D (5 bases). The clonotype comes from a man aged 65-85 years with active COVID-19. The CDR3 sequence: CASSIAGDTNEKLFF. CDR3 DNA: TGTGCCAGTAGTATTGCGGGGGATACTAATGAAAAACTGTTTTTT.